These 26 T cell receptor beta chains originate from one sample sequenced in a study of shared clonotypes between healthy human individuals (dated by TCRdb to about 2020). The library was generated by the immunoSEQ multiplex PCR assay. The immuneACCESS repertoire file appears here via TCRdb, limited to in-frame rearrangements. These files lack a portion of the clones; in checked studies, under half of the deficit traces to unresolved V genes, and the cause of the others is not known. This sample comprises more than 2,000,000 clones, more than 80% of them detected only once. Around 0.14% of the sample rests with the top ten. The sequencing input was naive CD4+ T cells sorted from blood. The intended sense of this specimen's cell subset or site label: CD45RA+ positively selected. These receptors all stem from a man between 18 and 35 years old in good health.

The gene calls are TRBV27 and TRBJ1-1; no reliable D call. This CDR3 spans 12 amino acids. Trimming took off 3 bases at V and 5 bases at J, with 7 bases between the two ends. Per germline, CDR1 MNHEY and CDR2 SMNVEV (reference sequence). CDR3 residues: CASSFAGTEAFF. The CDR3 nucleotides are TGTGCCAGCAGTTTTGCAGGAACTGAAGCTTTCTTT.

The chain couples TRBV7-9 to TRBJ2-1; D is perhaps TRBD2 (5 bases). Germline values: CDR1 SEHNR, CDR2 FQNEAQ (reference sequence). Trimming left V 2 bases short and J 3 bases short, with 11 bases between. This CDR3 comprises 15 residues. CDR3 sequence (DNA): TGTGCCAGCAGCTTAACCGGGATTGGCTACAATGAGCAGTTCTTC. Its protein product is CASSLTGIGYNEQFF.

This sequence joins TRBV6-6 and TRBJ1-3; TRBD1 might be the D (5 bases). Germline V gene lookup returns CDR1 MNHNY and CDR2 SVGAGI (reference sequence). This CDR3 region has 14 residues. Deletions cut 6 bases from V and 4 bases from J, with 13 bases between. This CDR3 is CASRTAGIGNTIYF. The DNA of the CDR3 is TGTGCCAGCAGGACAGCAGGGATAGGAAACACCATATATTTT.

The J gene is TRBJ2-7, the V gene TRBV10-1; D tentatively reads TRBD1 or TRBD2 (5 bases each). V was shortened by 6 bases and J by 3 bases, with 12 bases between the two germline ends. CDR3 size: 13 residues. From germline, CDR1 is WNHNN and CDR2 SYGVQD (reference sequence). CDR3 region: CASSGWDVYEQYF. The CDR3 coding sequence is TGCGCCAGCAGCGGTTGGGACGTCTACGAGCAGTACTTC.

The rearrangement uses TRBV7-9 and TRBJ2-7; D gene uncertain. The germline gives CDR1 SEHNR, CDR2 FQNEAQ (reference sequence). The germline V and J ends were trimmed by 5 bases and 2 bases, with 13 bases remaining between them. The CDR3 consists of 14 residues. CDR3 DNA sequence: TGTGCCAGCAGCCTAGAGATGAGTACCTACGAGCAGTACTTC. Protein: CASSLEMSTYEQYF. The entire variable domain, with the rest obtained from reference TRBV7-9 and TRBJ2-7, is as follows: DTGVSQNPRHKITKRGQNVTFRCDPISEHNRLYWYRQTLGQGPEFLTYFQNEAQLEKSRLLSDRFSAERPKGSFSTLEIQRTEQGDSAMYLCASSLEMSTYEQYFGPGTRLTVT.

The V and J genes are TRBV5-4 and TRBJ1-3; TRBD1 aligns across 7 bases. The germline CDR1 and CDR2 sequences are SGHNT and YYREEE (reference sequence). This CDR3 contains 15 residues. V shed 0 bases and J 3 bases; nucleotides not matched to a gene: 3. CDR3 nucleotides: TGTGCCAGCAGCTTGGGCAGGGGGATTGGAAACACCATATATTTT. Protein: CASSLGRGIGNTIYF.

This clone appeared a single time. The chain links TRBV7-2 to TRBJ2-1; D gene unclear. The V end was cut by 2 bases, the J end by 12 bases, with 11 bases between. The CDR3 length is 12 residues. CDR1 SGHTA and CDR2 FQGNSA come from the germline V gene. The DNA of the CDR3 is TGTGCCAGCAGCTTACGGGCTGAGAGGCAGTTCTTC. It yields the protein CASSLRAERQFF.

The V gene is TRBV18, the J gene TRBJ1-1, with D perhaps matching TRBD1 (5 bases). CDR1 and CDR2 (germline): KGHSH, LQKENI. CDR3 length: 12 amino acids. The V gene lost 5 bases and the J gene lost 5 bases, with 9 bases spanning the gap. Written as DNA, the CDR3 is TGTGCCAGCTCAGGGGGAGAAACTGAAGCTTTCTTT. It codes for CASSGGETEAFF.

The chain is built from TRBV7-9 and TRBJ2-2, with D tentatively TRBD1 (7 bases). The CDR3 has 16 residues. V dropped 6 bases and J dropped 0 bases, with 14 bases sitting between them. Germline V gene lookup returns CDR1 SEHNR and CDR2 FQNEAQ (reference sequence). The CDR3 coding sequence is TGTGCCAGCAGGGAGGGGACAGAGACGAACACCGGGGAGCTGTTTTTT. This sequence encodes CASREGTETNTGELFF.

This rearrangement joins TRBV18 to TRBJ2-2; D not resolved. In germline, CDR1 is KGHSH, CDR2 LQKENI. Trimming shortened V by 0 bases and J by 0 bases, and 11 bases separated the two germline ends. The length of the CDR3 is 17 residues. CDR3 in amino acids: CASSPPIGSANTGELFF. CDR3 nucleotides: TGTGCCAGCTCACCACCGATCGGGTCCGCGAACACCGGGGAGCTGTTTTTT.

The genes are TRBV14 and TRBJ2-7, with a tentative D call TRBD2 (6 bases). CDR1 and CDR2 from the germline V gene are SGHDN and FVKESK. V lost 0 bases and J lost 2, with 17 bases in between. The CDR3 spans 17 residues. In DNA form, the CDR3 reads TGTGCCAGCAGCCAAGATCAGGCCGGCGGGGTTGCCTACGAGCAGTACTTC. Translating it yields CASSQDQAGGVAYEQYF.

The chain uses TRBV5-4 and TRBJ1-1, with D maybe TRBD1 (6 bases). This CDR3 has 15 residues. Germline V gives CDR1 SGHNT, CDR2 YYREEE (reference sequence). V lost 4 bases and J 5 bases, leaving 18 bases between the germline ends. The CDR3 sequence is CASSPGVGMLTEAFF. CDR3 in DNA: TGTGCCAGCAGCCCAGGGGTGGGAATGTTGACTGAAGCTTTCTTT.

The V and J genes are TRBV5-6 and TRBJ1-5; D is unclear. The ends were cut back, 0 bases at V and 7 bases at J, with 14 bases in the middle. Per the germline V gene, CDR1 is SGHDT and CDR2 is YYEEEE. This CDR3 spans 15 amino acids. The CDR3 nucleotides are TGTGCCAGCAGCTTGGGATGGCAGGACTTCCAGCCCCAGCATTTT. It yields the protein CASSLGWQDFQPQHF.

The V and J genes are TRBV28 and TRBJ1-3; 9 bases align to TRBD1. The germline gives CDR1 MDHEN, CDR2 SYDVKM. Unmatched junction bases numbered 1, after V lost 8 bases and J lost 2 bases. CDR3 length: 13 amino acids. CDR3 in DNA: TGTGCCAGCGGGGACAGGGCTGGAAACACCATATATTTT. Residues: CASGDRAGNTIYF.

Note on this clone: This specimen includes other DNA sequences encoding the same CDR3. The CDR3: CASSSGRFYEQYF. In DNA form, the CDR3 reads TGCGCCAGCAGCTCGGGACGCTTCTACGAGCAGTACTTC. The rearrangement joins TRBV5-1 to TRBJ2-7, with D possibly being TRBD1 or TRBD2 (5 bases each). The V gene's germline CDR1 is SGHRS and CDR2 YFSETQ. The CDR3 covers 13 residues. Trimming removed 3 bases at V and 3 bases at J, with 10 bases between.

The genes are TRBV5-1 and TRBJ1-1; D not resolved. Looked up from germline, CDR1 is SGHRS and CDR2 is YFSETQ. CDR3 length: 14 residues. V lost 4 bases, J lost 1 base, and 11 bases lay in between. The CDR3 DNA sequence: TGCGCCAGCAGCGTCCGTCCTGCGAACACTGAAGCTTTCTTT. Protein product: CASSVRPANTEAFF.

This clone was counted between two and nine times. This same CDR3 is encoded by further DNA sequences in the sample. The rearrangement links TRBV5-1 to TRBJ2-1, with D unclear. Trimming removed 4 bases at V and 4 bases at J, with 3 bases between. The CDR3 consists of 11 residues. The germline V gene has CDR1 SGHRS and CDR2 YFSETQ. The CDR3 bases are TGCGCCAGCAGCCAATACAATGAGCAGTTCTTC. Translating it yields CASSQYNEQFF.

The rearrangement links TRBV10-3 to TRBJ2-7, with 7 nucleotides matching TRBD2. The CDR3 loop spans 15 amino acids. Per germline, CDR1 ENHRY and CDR2 SYGVKD. V lost 3 bases, J lost 2 bases, and 7 bases stayed unmatched. CDR3 residues: CAISDFGGTTYEQYF. The CDR3 coding sequence is TGTGCCATCAGTGACTTTGGCGGGACTACCTACGAGCAGTACTTC.

This clone was counted once. J is TRBJ1-2 and V is TRBV5-1, with 8 bases fitting TRBD1. The CDR3 extends over 14 amino acids. Germline V CDR1 and CDR2: SGHRS, YFSETQ. J was trimmed by 4 bases and V by 4 bases; bases with no gene match: 6. The CDR3 sequence: CASSPDQGAYGYTF. DNA for the CDR3: TGCGCCAGCAGCCCGGACCAGGGGGCCTATGGCTACACCTTC. The full variable domain, completed using reference TRBV5-1 and TRBJ1-2, is KAGVTQTPRYLIKTRGQQVTLSCSPISGHRSVSWYQQTPGQGLQFLFEYFSETQRNKGNFPGRFSGRQFSNSRSEMNVSTLELGDSALYLCASSPDQGAYGYTFGSGTRLTVV.

The V call is TRBV7-6, the J call TRBJ2-5; no reliable D call. The germline gives CDR1 SGHVS, CDR2 FNYEAQ. V lost 2 bases and J lost 1, with 8 bases in between. This CDR3 is built from 14 residues. In nucleotides, the CDR3 is TGTGCCAGCAGCTTACCAGGCAGCCAAGAGACCCAGTACTTC. It yields the protein CASSLPGSQETQYF.

This chain uses TRBV27 with TRBJ2-7, with 12 bases matching TRBD2. The CDR3 totals 15 residues. The germline gives CDR1 MNHEY, CDR2 SMNVEV (reference sequence). The trim removed 6 bases at V and 2 bases at J, leaving 5 bases unmatched. CDR3 amino acids: CASSLRTSGAYEQYF. The CDR3 nucleotides are TGTGCCAGCAGCTTAAGGACTAGCGGGGCCTACGAGCAGTACTTC.

The rearrangement uses TRBV18 and TRBJ2-2, with unresolved D. The germline V gene has CDR1 KGHSH and CDR2 LQKENI. Trimming pared 5 bases from V and 4 bases from J, leaving 11 bases between. The CDR3 sequence is 14 residues long. CDR3 residues: CASSSMGFTGELFF. CDR3 nucleotide sequence: TGTGCCAGCTCATCAATGGGATTCACCGGGGAGCTGTTTTTT. Looking up the rest from reference TRBV18 and TRBJ2-2 gives the full variable domain: NAGVMQNPRHLVRRRGQEARLRCSPMKGHSHVYWYRQLPEEGLKFMVYLQKENIIDESGMPKERFSAEFPKEGPSILRIQQVVRGDSAAYFCASSSMGFTGELFFGEGSRLTVL.

The chain joins TRBV20-1 to TRBJ1-2; possibly TRBD1 for D (5 bases). The V gene's germline CDR1 is DFQATT and CDR2 SNEGSKA (reference sequence). There are 11 residues in the CDR3. The V and J ends lost 8 bases and 4 bases respectively, with 11 bases between them. The DNA of the CDR3 is TGCAGTACCAGGGTTACCTATGGCTACACCTTC. This sequence encodes CSTRVTYGYTF.

In this sample, this clone turned up once. The chain combines TRBV6-6 with TRBJ2-7; the D gene could be TRBD1 or TRBD2 (6 bases each). This CDR3 spans 15 amino acids. The V and J ends lost 7 bases and 2 bases respectively, with 18 bases between them. CDR1 is MNHNY, CDR2 SVGAGI, per germline (reference sequence). The DNA for the CDR3 is TGTGCCAGCACCCAAGGGGGTAGCGGACCCTACGAGCAGTACTTC. This encodes CASTQGGSGPYEQYF.

The rearrangement links TRBV6-1 to TRBJ2-5; possibly TRBD1 for D (6 bases). With 0 bases removed from V and 5 bases from J, the gap between germline ends came to 13 bases. The CDR3 is 15 amino acids. From germline, CDR1 is MNHNS and CDR2 SASEGT. The CDR3 is CASSEARGSFETQYF. The CDR3 DNA reads as TGTGCCAGCAGTGAAGCTAGGGGGTCCTTTGAGACCCAGTACTTC.

The chain joins TRBV4-2 to TRBJ2-1; 10 positions match TRBD2. This CDR3 comprises 19 residues. In germline, CDR1 is LGHNA, CDR2 YNFKEQ. Trimming took 0 bases from V and 6 from J; bases not matched to a gene: 14. The CDR3 sequence: CASSQEPETSGLRLNEQFF. CDR3 coding DNA: TGTGCCAGCAGCCAAGAGCCCGAGACTAGCGGGCTCCGACTCAATGAGCAGTTCTTC.